The entry below gives a single TCR beta chain sequence along with its context. TCR beta sequencing covered blood CD8+ and CD4+ T cells. The multiple sclerosis control group consisted of treatment-naive patients whose relapsing-remitting disease, which was either stable or active, fulfilled revised McDonald criteria. TEMRA cells were enriched by FACS, while CD8+ and CD4+ T cells were obtained through a negative isolation that was performed magnetically. This entry comes from a study of CD8 T cells in Susac syndrome. It was with random hexamers that roughly 0.45 to 1 ug RNA was reverse transcribed. An immunoSEQ multiplex PCR amplified TCR beta CDR3 over 54 Vbeta and 13 Jbeta. Using its own MiXCR run on the immunoSEQ multiplex PCR reads, TCRdb lists one record per CDR3 protein. The sample lists 350,000 to 550,000 distinct CDR3 sequences, 75% to 90% occurring once. Germline assignment: CDR1 MNHEY and CDR2 SVGAGI. The length of the CDR3 is 15 residues. V lost 4 bases to trimming and J lost 2 bases; unmatched junction nucleotides: 5.

This TCR was recovered from a human donor with multiple sclerosis. What was sequenced was CD8+ T cells from PBMCs. The V gene is TRBV6-5, the J gene TRBJ1-5, with TRBD1 matching over 7 bases. The CDR3 nucleotides read TGTGCCAGCAGTTCACAGGGGCCGGGCAATCAGCCCCAGCATTTT. Amino acids: CASSSQGPGNQPQHF.